Each of the 10 T cell receptor beta chains below was sequenced from the same sample in a study of T cell responses to AZD1222 COVID-19 vaccine. Repertoires were generated with immunoSEQ multiplex PCR, while TCRdb's copy carries only in-frame clones and drops some. Of about 140,000 clones listed, approximately 90% are singletons. This specimen consisted of peripheral blood, obtained on day 0 of AZD1222 vaccination. Receptors were obtained from an adult in good health.

The chain links TRBV7-6 to TRBJ2-1; D is perhaps TRBD1 (5 bases). V lost 6 bases, J lost 0 bases, and 9 bases lay in between. The CDR3 spans 14 residues. The germline CDR1 and CDR2 sequences are SGHVS and FNYEAQ. Here the CDR3 reads CASRRQSSYNEQFF. The CDR3 bases are TGTGCCAGCAGGAGACAGAGCTCCTACAATGAGCAGTTCTTC.

This chain connects TRBV15 to TRBJ2-1; D uncertain. V shed 0 bases and J shed 8 bases, with 14 bases lying between them. The CDR3 is made up of 15 amino acids. Germline lookup yields CDR1 LNHNV and CDR2 YYDKDF (reference sequence). DNA for the CDR3: TGTGCCACCAGCAGAGATGGGCTAATGGGCGATGAGCAGTTCTTC. It translates to CATSRDGLMGDEQFF.

The chain is built from TRBV29-1 and TRBJ1-2; TRBD1 might be the D (5 bases). Germline CDR1 is SQVTM and CDR2 is ANQGSEA. V was clipped by 4 bases and J by 5 bases, with 14 bases between them. This CDR3 spans 13 amino acids. The CDR3 DNA reads as TGCAGCGTTGTGGGGCCCTCCAGGTATGGCTACACCTTC. Amino acids: CSVVGPSRYGYTF.

V gene TRBV3-1 (or the pseudogene TRBV3-2) combines with J gene TRBJ1-3; D ambiguous. The length of the CDR3 is 12 residues. Per the germline V gene, CDR1 is LGHDT and CDR2 is YNNKEL (reference sequence). Trimming removed 10 bases at V and 4 bases at J, with 11 bases between. Here the CDR3 DNA reads TGTGCCACGGGCCAGGAGGGAAACACCATATATTTT. This gives the protein CATGQEGNTIYF.

This clone was recorded once. The rearrangement links TRBV9 to TRBJ1-2; the D gene is possibly TRBD1 (5 bases). Trimming removed 0 bases at V and 2 bases at J, with 8 bases between. CDR1 and CDR2 from the germline V gene are SGDLS and YYNGEE. The CDR3 runs 14 residues. The CDR3 DNA follows: TGTGCCAGCAGCGTAGCAGGGTCCAACTATGGCTACACCTTC. It codes for CASSVAGSNYGYTF.

The gene calls are TRBV2 and TRBJ1-2, with a tentative D call TRBD1 (5 bases). The V and J ends lost 8 bases and 4 bases respectively, with 20 bases between them. The CDR3 consists of 15 residues. Germline V CDR1 and CDR2: SNHLY, FYNNEI. The CDR3 here is CASLGQRVRSYGYTF. The CDR3 bases are TGTGCCAGCCTGGGGCAGCGGGTGAGGTCCTATGGCTACACCTTC.

This chain uses TRBV19 with TRBJ1-4; perhaps TRBD1 as D (6 bases). V lost 8 bases and J 0 bases, leaving 13 bases between the germline ends. The CDR3 spans 15 residues. The germline CDR1 and CDR2 sequences are LNHDA and SQIVND (reference sequence). The CDR3 DNA reads as TGTGCCAGTTCGCCCAGGGGTGCAACTAATGAAAAACTGTTTTTT. This gives the protein CASSPRGATNEKLFF.

This CDR3 reads CASQTSPNEQFF. Here the CDR3 DNA reads TGTGCCAGTCAGACTAGTCCCAATGAGCAGTTCTTC. This rearrangement joins TRBV2 to TRBJ2-1; possibly TRBD2 for D (6 bases). This CDR3 has 12 residues. Germline CDR1 and CDR2: SNHLY and FYNNEI. V dropped 9 bases and J dropped 6 bases, with 12 bases sitting between them.

For the CDR3, the DNA is TGTGCCAGCAGGGGTGACTATGGCTACACCTTC. Its protein product is CASRGDYGYTF. The chain uses TRBV6-6 and TRBJ1-2; the D is unclear. The CDR3 is 11 residues long. V was trimmed by 6 bases and J by 3 bases, leaving 5 bases between them. CDR1 is MNHNY and CDR2 is SVGAGI in the germline V gene (reference sequence).

This clone has only one observation. J is TRBJ2-1 and V is TRBV11-2; D remains unclear. With 5 bases removed from V and 1 base from J, the gap between germline ends came to 12 bases. Germline CDR1 is SGHAT and CDR2 is FQNNGV. The CDR3 spans 15 residues. CDR3 coding DNA: TGTGCCAGCAGCCCCCCTCCGTATTCCTACAATGAGCAGTTCTTC. It yields the protein CASSPPPYSYNEQFF.